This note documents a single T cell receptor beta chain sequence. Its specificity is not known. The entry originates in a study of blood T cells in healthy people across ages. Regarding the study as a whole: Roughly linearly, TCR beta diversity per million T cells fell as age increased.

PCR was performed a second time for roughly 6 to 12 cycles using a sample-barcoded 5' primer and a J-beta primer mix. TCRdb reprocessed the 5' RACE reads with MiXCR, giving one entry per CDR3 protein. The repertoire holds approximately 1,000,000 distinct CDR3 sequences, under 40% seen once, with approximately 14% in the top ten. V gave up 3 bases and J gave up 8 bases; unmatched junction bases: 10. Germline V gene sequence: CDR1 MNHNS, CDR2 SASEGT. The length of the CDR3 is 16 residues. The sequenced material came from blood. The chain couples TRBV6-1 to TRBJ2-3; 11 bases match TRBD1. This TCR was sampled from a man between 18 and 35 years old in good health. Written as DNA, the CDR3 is TGTGCCAGCAGTGATCGGACAGGGGGCGCGCCAGGTACGCAGTATTTT. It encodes CASSDRTGGAPGTQYF.